Presented here are 3 T cell receptor beta chains from one specimen sequenced in a study of cytomegalovirus exposure and HLA in healthy donors. Sequenced by immunoSEQ multiplex PCR; TCRdb stores in-frame clones only, minus some. Found here are 150,000 to 200,000 clones, approximately 80% of them singletons; the top ten hold under 7.5%. Sequencing was carried out using PBMCs. Source of these receptors: a man between 18 and 29 years old in good health and CMV-seropositive.

The chain joins TRBV9 to TRBJ2-7; possibly TRBD2 for D (6 bases). The CDR3 has 16 residues. Germline V CDR1 and CDR2: SGDLS, YYNGEE. Trimming removed 4 bases from V and 0 bases from J, with 17 bases in between. The CDR3 sequence is CASSPTTRLSSYEQYF. CDR3 bases: TGTGCCAGCAGCCCGACGACTAGGCTAAGCTCCTACGAGCAGTACTTC.

In its sample, this clone was seen many times. The J gene is TRBJ2-7, the V gene TRBV5-6, with unresolved D. CDR3 size: 13 residues. CDR1 and CDR2 from the germline V gene are SGHDT and YYEEEE. Trimming stripped 3 bases from V and 7 bases from J, with 14 bases between. The CDR3 reads CASSSRQAWEQYF. The DNA of the CDR3 is TGTGCCAGCAGCTCTCGGCAGGCTTGGGAGCAGTACTTC.

V usage is TRBV27 and J usage is TRBJ2-1; TRBD1 matches 8 bases. V lost 2 bases, J lost 5 bases, and 5 bases stayed unmatched. This CDR3 spans 15 amino acids. Germline lookup yields CDR1 MNHEY and CDR2 SMNVEV (reference sequence). The CDR3 reads CASSLRQGANNEQFF. DNA for the CDR3: TGTGCCAGCAGTTTAAGGCAGGGGGCGAACAATGAGCAGTTCTTC.